The next 20 T cell receptor beta chains were all read from a single sample in a study of blood T cell repertoires in COVID-19. The table came from immunoSEQ multiplex PCR; TCRdb's copy has only in-frame clones and leaves some out. Of fewer than 350,000 clones listed, 80% to 90% were seen once; the top ten hold roughly 2.2%. Sequencing was carried out using PBMCs or T cells enriched from blood (not recorded which). These receptors were collected from a man younger than 45 who had recovered from COVID-19.

The V call is TRBV5-1, the J call TRBJ2-7, with D maybe TRBD2 (5 bases). This CDR3 comprises 14 residues. The germline V gene has CDR1 SGHRS and CDR2 YFSETQ. The germline V and J ends were trimmed by 0 bases and 5 bases, with 12 bases remaining between them. The CDR3 protein is CASSLDYLRDEQYF. Written as DNA, the CDR3 is TGCGCCAGCAGCTTGGACTATCTGCGGGACGAGCAGTACTTC.

V usage is TRBV30 and J usage is TRBJ2-1; the D gene is possibly TRBD2 (5 bases). The germline V and J ends were trimmed by 1 base and 12 bases, with 10 bases remaining between them. The CDR3 has 11 amino acids. Germline CDR1 is GTSNPN and CDR2 is SVGIG (reference sequence). DNA of the CDR3: TGTGCCTGGAGTGCCTTGGGGAGGCAGTTCTTC. Residues: CAWSALGRQFF.

The chain joins TRBV5-4 to TRBJ1-6; TRBD1 matches at 8 bases. This CDR3 region has 14 residues. The junction had 7 bases not matched to a gene; V was cut back by 5 bases and J by 9 bases. Germline assignment: CDR1 SGHNT and CDR2 YYREEE (reference sequence). DNA of the CDR3: TGTGCCAGCAGATCGGGACAGGCGGGTTCACCCCTCCACTTT. It encodes CASRSGQAGSPLHF.

This clone came up a few times. The V and J genes are TRBV24-1 and TRBJ1-2, with unresolved D. Germline assignment: CDR1 KGHDR and CDR2 SFDVKD. V was trimmed by 1 base and J by 6 bases, leaving 8 bases between them. This CDR3 is built from 13 residues. CDR3 protein: CATSDFGHDGYTF. In DNA form, the CDR3 reads TGTGCCACCAGTGATTTTGGCCACGATGGCTACACCTTC.

The gene calls are TRBV19 and TRBJ2-7; tentative D call: TRBD2 (6 bases). The germline V gene has CDR1 LNHDA and CDR2 SQIVND (reference sequence). The CDR3 has 13 residues. The germline V and J ends were trimmed by 5 bases and 3 bases, with 11 bases remaining between them. CDR3 loop: CASSAGLVYEQYF. CDR3 nucleotides: TGTGCCAGTAGTGCGGGACTGGTCTACGAGCAGTACTTC.

The CDR3: CAISVEGSNTEAFF. CDR3 DNA sequence: TGTGCCATCAGTGTAGAGGGCTCGAACACTGAAGCTTTCTTT. The chain employs TRBV10-3 and TRBJ1-1; D is uncertain. Trimming pared 4 bases from V and 1 base from J, leaving 10 bases between. CDR3 length: 14 residues. Germline CDR1 ENHRY, CDR2 SYGVKD.

V and J are TRBV5-6 and TRBJ1-2; D unclear. Per the germline V gene, CDR1 is SGHDT and CDR2 is YYEEEE. CDR3 size: 15 residues. Trimming took 0 bases from V and 4 from J, leaving 13 bases between them. In DNA, the CDR3 is TGTGCCAGCAGCTTGGTTTCACAGCCATCCTATGGCTACACCTTC. This codes for CASSLVSQPSYGYTF.

The V call is TRBV29-1, the J call TRBJ1-1; possibly TRBD1 for D (5 bases). The CDR3 extends over 13 amino acids. Trimming removed 6 bases at V and 2 bases at J, with 13 bases between. The germline gives CDR1 SQVTM, CDR2 ANQGSEA. The CDR3 protein is CSVSGRGNTEAFF. CDR3 DNA sequence: TGCAGCGTCTCGGGGAGGGGAAACACTGAAGCTTTCTTT.

The chain joins TRBV5-5 to TRBJ1-3; D might be TRBD1 (6 bases). Between the trimmed V and J ends, which lost 5 bases and 2 bases, there was a span of 17 bases. This CDR3 contains 16 residues. CDR1 and CDR2 from the germline V gene are SGHKS and YYEKEE (reference sequence). CDR3 protein: CASSTTGHLAGNTIYF. In DNA form, the CDR3 reads TGTGCCAGCAGTACTACAGGGCATCTAGCTGGAAACACCATATATTTT.

The chain is built from TRBV5-1 and TRBJ1-1; D is unresolved. Germline lookup yields CDR1 SGHRS and CDR2 YFSETQ. Deletions cut 5 bases from V and 2 bases from J, with 10 bases between. This CDR3 comprises 13 residues. The CDR3 loop is CASRLSVNTEAFF. CDR3 DNA: TGCGCCAGCAGATTATCGGTCAACACTGAAGCTTTCTTT.

The rearrangement joins TRBV5-1 to TRBJ1-1; 10 bases are a match to TRBD1. CDR3 length: 19 amino acids. With 0 bases clipped from V and 4 bases from J, the junction kept 15 bases outside the gene matches. The germline CDR1 and CDR2 sequences are SGHRS and YFSETQ. The CDR3 loop is CASSLDPGQGRFPGTEAFF. The CDR3 DNA is TGCGCCAGCAGCTTGGACCCGGGACAGGGGCGTTTTCCGGGCACTGAAGCTTTCTTT.

This chain links TRBV12-5 with TRBJ2-1; no definite D call. The CDR3 sequence is 15 residues long. Germline values: CDR1 LGHNT, CDR2 FRNRAP. V was clipped by 0 bases and J by 5 bases, with 11 bases between them. CDR3 amino acids: CASGLVRGNHNEQFF. The CDR3 DNA reads TGTGCTAGTGGTTTGGTACGCGGAAACCACAATGAGCAGTTCTTC.

J is TRBJ1-2 and V is TRBV14; D uncertain. The germline V and J ends were trimmed by 1 base and 2 bases, with 5 bases remaining between them. The CDR3 extends over 13 amino acids. Germline V gives CDR1 SGHDN, CDR2 FVKESK. The CDR3 loop is CASSQGGNYGYTF. The CDR3 DNA reads as TGTGCCAGCAGCCAAGGAGGAAACTATGGCTACACCTTC.

In its sample, this clone was seen many times. This chain uses TRBV5-8 with TRBJ2-2; 7 positions match TRBD1. CDR3 length equals 15 residues. Looked up from germline, CDR1 is SGHTS and CDR2 is YDEGEE. The ends lost 4 bases at V and 1 base at J; junction bases unmatched: 4. CDR3 sequence (DNA): TGTGCCAGCAGCCCCGGGACAGTGAACACCGGGGAGCTGTTTTTT. Translated, it gives CASSPGTVNTGELFF.

This rearrangement joins TRBV25-1 to TRBJ2-1, with 9 bases identical to TRBD2. V shed 8 bases, J shed 6 bases, and the junction held 8 bases outside the gene matches. The CDR3 runs 14 residues. Germline V CDR1 and CDR2: MGHDK, SYGVNS. CDR3 DNA: TGTGCCAGCTCTTTAGCGGGGGCTCTCAATGAGCAGTTCTTC. Its protein product is CASSLAGALNEQFF.

This chain uses TRBV10-3 with TRBJ2-7, with D maybe TRBD1 (5 bases). The CDR3 is 15 amino acids. V lost 2 bases to trimming and J lost 4 bases, with 15 bases between them. The V gene's germline CDR1 is ENHRY and CDR2 SYGVKD. DNA of the CDR3: TGTGCCATCAGTGAGCCCAGGGCAGATACTTACGAGCAGTACTTC. Protein sequence: CAISEPRADTYEQYF.

The chain recombines TRBV7-3 with TRBJ1-6, with D possibly matching TRBD1 (5 bases). Trimming took off 5 bases at V and 9 bases at J, with 17 bases between the two ends. The CDR3 is 15 amino acids. Germline V gene sequence: CDR1 SGHTA, CDR2 FQGTGA. The CDR3 nucleotides read TGTGCCAGCAGCCTTCTCGGGGGTAGTAGTTCACCCCTCCACTTT. Amino acids: CASSLLGGSSSPLHF. Based on the CDR3 plus reference TRBV7-3 and TRBJ1-6, the full variable domain is GAGVSQTPSNKVTEKGKYVELRCDPISGHTALYWYRQSLGQGPEFLIYFQGTGAADDSGLPNDRFFAVRPEGSVSTLKIQRTERGDSAVYLCASSLLGGSSSPLHFGNGTRLTVT.

The gene calls are TRBV5-1 and TRBJ1-5; D might be TRBD1 (6 bases). Germline-derived CDR1 and CDR2 are SGHRS and YFSETQ. This CDR3 has 15 residues. Trimming took 0 bases from V and 1 from J, leaving 8 bases between them. CDR3 sequence (DNA): TGCGCCAGCAGCTTGGGGGGGCCAAGCAATCAGCCCCAGCATTTT. It codes for CASSLGGPSNQPQHF.

The chain combines TRBV7-9 with TRBJ2-5, with D possibly TRBD2 on 6 matching bases. This CDR3 contains 14 residues. CDR1 SEHNR and CDR2 FQNEAQ come from the germline V gene (reference sequence). Trimming took off 5 bases at V and 2 bases at J, with 12 bases between the two ends. CDR3 nucleotides: TGTGCCAGCAGCGGACCCGGGGGACAAGAGACCCAGTACTTC. It codes for CASSGPGGQETQYF.

This clone has more than one count but fewer than ten. The chain has TRBV6-2 or TRBV6-3 and TRBJ1-5, with TRBD1 matching 9 bases. V lost 4 bases and J lost 13; bases outside the gene matches: 5. The CDR3 is made up of 12 amino acids. The germline V gene encodes CDR1 MNHEY and CDR2 SVGEGT. Written as DNA, the CDR3 is TGTGCCAGCAGTTCCCGGGACAGGGAACAGCATTTT. It is translated as CASSSRDREQHF.